The next 30 T cell receptor beta chains were all read from a single sample in a study of control samples from healthy donors and cancer patients. Profiled with immunoSEQ multiplex PCR; TCRdb holds only in-frame clones, not every one. Here the sample spans 100,000 to 150,000 clones, around 90% being singletons. The sample comprised blood. The receptors originated from a man between 18 and 29 years old in good health.

The J gene is TRBJ1-2, the V gene TRBV4-2; possibly TRBD1 for D (6 bases). This CDR3 region has 16 residues. Germline V gene data show CDR1 as LGHNA and CDR2 as YNFKEQ. V shed 0 bases and J shed 2 bases, with 13 bases lying between them. This chain's CDR3 is CASSQETARGNYGYTF. The CDR3 coding sequence is TGTGCCAGCAGCCAAGAGACCGCCAGGGGCAACTATGGCTACACCTTC.

The rearrangement joins TRBV6-2 or TRBV6-3 to TRBJ1-5, with D unresolved. V lost 5 bases and J lost 6, with 8 bases in between. The CDR3 totals 12 residues. CDR1 is MNHEY and CDR2 is SVGEGT in the germline V gene. The CDR3: CASSPGFQPQHF. The CDR3 DNA is TGTGCCAGCAGTCCGGGGTTTCAGCCCCAGCATTTT.

The genes are TRBV7-8 and TRBJ1-5; D gene ambiguous. CDR3 length: 14 amino acids. Trimming took off 5 bases at V and 11 bases at J, with 19 bases between the two ends. CDR1 SGHVS and CDR2 FQNEAQ come from the germline V gene. The CDR3 protein is CASSQTDGYGAQHF. Written as DNA, the CDR3 is TGTGCCAGCAGCCAAACGGACGGGTACGGGGCCCAGCATTTT.

V and J are TRBV2 and TRBJ2-7, with 10 bases aligning to TRBD1. The length of the CDR3 is 15 residues. V was pared by 4 bases and J by 3 bases, with 6 bases of the junction left unmatched. Germline loops: CDR1 SNHLY, CDR2 FYNNEI. CDR3 sequence reads: CASSAPTGGIYEQYF. The CDR3 DNA is TGTGCCAGCAGTGCCCCGACAGGGGGCATCTACGAGCAGTACTTC.

The rearrangement uses TRBV28 and TRBJ2-7; unclear D gene. With 2 bases removed from V and 7 bases from J, the gap between germline ends came to 9 bases. This CDR3 has 12 residues. Germline CDR1 is MDHEN and CDR2 is SYDVKM. The CDR3 sequence: CASSLESGEQYF. The CDR3, as DNA: TGTGCCAGCAGTTTAGAGTCAGGAGAGCAGTACTTC.

The rearrangement links TRBV5-4 to TRBJ2-3, with D possibly being TRBD2 (6 bases). Trimming removed 4 bases from V and 5 bases from J, with 14 bases in between. Looked up from germline, CDR1 is SGHNT and CDR2 is YYREEE (reference sequence). This CDR3 is 14 amino acids long. DNA for the CDR3: TGTGCCAGCAGCCACGGAGGGGCCAGAGATACGCAGTATTTT. This encodes CASSHGGARDTQYF.

This chain links TRBV6-4 with TRBJ1-5; 11 bases match TRBD1. The J segment lost 4 bases and the V segment lost 6 bases, leaving 5 bases of the junction unmatched. CDR1 MRHNA and CDR2 SNTAGT come from the germline V gene. This CDR3 has 15 residues. The CDR3 DNA follows: TGTGCCAGCAGCGCCGGGACAGGGGGAAATCAGCCCCAGCATTTT. Translated, it gives CASSAGTGGNQPQHF.

This clone was counted only a few times. The chain employs TRBV6-5 and TRBJ2-2, with a tentative D call TRBD2 (6 bases). V lost 6 bases and J lost 5, with 10 bases in between. This CDR3 contains 13 residues. CDR1 MNHEY and CDR2 SVGAGI come from the germline V gene. CDR3 loop: CASRRGGTGELFF. The CDR3 bases are TGTGCCAGCAGGCGGGGCGGAACCGGGGAGCTGTTTTTT.

V is TRBV6-1 and J is TRBJ1-5; a possible D gene is TRBD1 (5 bases). Germline-derived CDR1 and CDR2 are MNHNS and SASEGT. V lost 1 base to trimming and J lost 6 bases, with 13 bases between them. The CDR3 length is 15 residues. The chain's CDR3 is CASSEDLGGFQPQHF. DNA for the CDR3: TGTGCCAGCAGTGAAGACCTCGGGGGGTTTCAGCCCCAGCATTTT.

The chain has TRBV7-9 and TRBJ2-1; 10 bases line up with TRBD2. Germline CDR1 is SEHNR and CDR2 is FQNEAQ (reference sequence). V lost 4 bases and J lost 0; bases outside the gene matches: 12. This CDR3 is 19 amino acids long. CDR3 coding DNA: TGTGCCAGCAGCTCTATGTCAGCGGGAGGGCGAGGCTCCTACAATGAGCAGTTCTTC. Amino acids: CASSSMSAGGRGSYNEQFF.

The genes are TRBV5-6 and TRBJ1-2; maybe TRBD1 (5 bases). V was trimmed by 4 bases and J by 8 bases, leaving 15 bases between them. CDR1 SGHDT and CDR2 YYEEEE come from the germline V gene. This CDR3 contains 13 residues. CDR3 amino acids: CASSPGRAVGYTF. The CDR3 DNA sequence: TGTGCCAGCAGCCCAGGGAGGGCTGTAGGCTACACCTTC.

This chain uses TRBV14 with TRBJ2-7; 7 nucleotides align to TRBD1. The junction had 14 bases not matched to a gene; V was cut back by 4 bases and J by 5 bases. Germline loops: CDR1 SGHDN, CDR2 FVKESK. This CDR3 contains 16 residues. CDR3 in amino acids: CASSLILTGLRDEQYF. In nucleotides, the CDR3 is TGTGCCAGCAGCCTAATACTGACAGGGTTGAGGGACGAGCAGTACTTC.

The chain joins TRBV5-4 to TRBJ1-2; 7 positions agree with TRBD1. With 5 bases clipped from V and 3 bases from J, the junction kept 7 bases outside the gene matches. CDR1 is SGHNT and CDR2 is YYREEE in the germline V gene (reference sequence). The CDR3 covers 14 residues. The CDR3 DNA reads as TGTGCCAGCAGGGGGGCGGGACAGCACTATGGCTACACCTTC. Its translation is CASRGAGQHYGYTF.

The chain has TRBV11-2 and TRBJ1-5; no clear D. The CDR3 consists of 14 residues. V was trimmed by 2 bases and J by 1 base, leaving 6 bases between them. Germline CDR1 SGHAT, CDR2 FQNNGV. In nucleotides, the CDR3 is TGTGCCAGCAGCTTAAGTAGCAGCAATCAGCCCCAGCATTTT. It codes for CASSLSSSNQPQHF.

J is TRBJ1-1 and V is TRBV27; 9 nucleotides match TRBD1. V shed 6 bases and J 1 base; nucleotides not matched to a gene: 0. CDR1 is MNHEY, CDR2 SMNVEV, per germline (reference sequence). The CDR3 covers 13 residues. Here the CDR3 reads CASRDRGNTEAFF. The CDR3 DNA reads as TGTGCCAGCAGGGACAGGGGGAACACTGAAGCTTTCTTT.

This sequence joins TRBV28 and TRBJ2-1; D may be TRBD1 (6 bases). V lost 6 bases and J lost 4, with 19 bases in between. The CDR3 totals 16 residues. Germline CDR1 MDHEN, CDR2 SYDVKM. DNA of the CDR3: TGTGCCAGCAGCGGTGTAGGGGACACCGGATACAATGAGCAGTTCTTC. This codes for CASSGVGDTGYNEQFF.

The V gene is TRBV7-2, the J gene TRBJ1-4; D perhaps matches TRBD1 (5 bases). CDR1 is SGHTA and CDR2 is FQGNSA in the germline V gene. The CDR3 extends over 15 amino acids. V lost 0 bases and J 8 bases, leaving 13 bases between the germline ends. The CDR3 DNA is TGTGCCAGCAGCTTAGCGGGGGGAATAGCGGAAAAACTGTTTTTT. This translates into CASSLAGGIAEKLFF.

V usage is TRBV7-9 and J usage is TRBJ2-2, with a possible D match to TRBD2 (5 bases). Trimming shortened V by 3 bases and J by 5 bases, and 13 bases separated the two germline ends. The CDR3 runs 15 residues. Germline V gives CDR1 SEHNR, CDR2 FQNEAQ (reference sequence). The CDR3 nucleotides are TGTGCCAGCAGCTTGGGTACACGGGGAACCGGGGAGCTGTTTTTT. Protein: CASSLGTRGTGELFF.

This sequence joins TRBV27 and TRBJ1-4, with D uncertain. The CDR3 runs 12 residues. Trimming removed 2 bases at V and 5 bases at J, with 3 bases between. Per the germline V gene, CDR1 is MNHEY and CDR2 is SMNVEV (reference sequence). CDR3 bases: TGTGCCAGCAGTTTAGGGAATGAAAAACTGTTTTTT. Translation gives CASSLGNEKLFF.

This clone showed up just once. CDR3 sequence (DNA): TGTGCCAGCAGTCCGGGAGTTTTCTCCTACGAGCAGTACTTC. It translates to CASSPGVFSYEQYF. The chain carries TRBV28 and TRBJ2-7; D may be TRBD2 (6 bases). Trimming pared 5 bases from V and 0 bases from J, leaving 11 bases between. CDR1 MDHEN and CDR2 SYDVKM come from the germline V gene. CDR3 length: 14 amino acids.

The CDR3 sequence is CASSLPTGGEDQPQHF. The CDR3 DNA reads as TGTGCCAGCAGTTTACCAACAGGGGGCGAGGATCAGCCCCAGCATTTT. V usage is TRBV27 and J usage is TRBJ1-5, with TRBD1 matching 9 bases. The CDR3 consists of 16 residues. Germline CDR1 reads MNHEY; CDR2 reads SMNVEV (reference sequence). Unmatched junction bases numbered 7, after V lost 2 bases and J lost 5 bases.

This rearrangement joins TRBV11-3 to TRBJ2-3; 7 nucleotides line up with TRBD2. Germline CDR1 reads SGHNT; CDR2 reads YENEEA. The CDR3 sequence is 14 residues long. Trimming took 5 bases from V and 2 from J; bases not matched to a gene: 4. CDR3 DNA sequence: TGTGCCAGCAGCCTCACTAGCGTCACAGATACGCAGTATTTT. This translates into CASSLTSVTDTQYF.

The chain joins TRBV5-1 to TRBJ2-3; 8 nucleotides align to TRBD1. The V gene's germline CDR1 is SGHRS and CDR2 YFSETQ. The CDR3 loop spans 15 amino acids. V trimming: 7 bases; J trimming: 2 bases; junction bases outside the gene matches: 9. The CDR3 here is CASGRPGQATDTQYF. CDR3 DNA sequence: TGCGCCAGCGGCCGGCCGGGACAGGCCACAGATACGCAGTATTTT. Variable domain in full (rest from reference TRBV5-1 and TRBJ2-3): KAGVTQTPRYLIKTRGQQVTLSCSPISGHRSVSWYQQTPGQGLQFLFEYFSETQRNKGNFPGRFSGRQFSNSRSEMNVSTLELGDSALYLCASGRPGQATDTQYFGPGTRLTVL.

This chain connects TRBV7-8 to TRBJ2-2; TRBD2 matches 7 bases. In germline, CDR1 is SGHVS, CDR2 FQNEAQ. The V and J ends lost 4 bases and 8 bases, in that order; junction bases with no gene match: 10. CDR3 length: 15 amino acids. This CDR3 reads CASSSRDYLGGELFF. The CDR3 coding sequence is TGTGCCAGCAGCTCAAGGGACTACTTGGGGGGGGAGCTGTTTTTT.

Turning to this clone: Other DNA sequences of this sample code for an identical CDR3. The rearrangement links TRBV29-1 to TRBJ2-3, with D hard to call. This CDR3 comprises 10 residues. V shed 6 bases and J shed 6 bases, with 7 bases lying between them. Germline V lookup: CDR1 SQVTM, CDR2 ANQGSEA. In DNA form, the CDR3 reads TGCAGCGTCTCGGGCGATACGCAGTATTTT. This sequence encodes CSVSGDTQYF.

This clone was observed once. The chain has TRBV5-1 and TRBJ2-5, with 7 nucleotides matching TRBD1. CDR1 is SGHRS, CDR2 YFSETQ, per germline. This CDR3 contains 15 residues. Losses at the gene ends were 4 bases for V and 3 bases for J; bases not matched to a gene: 9. The CDR3, as DNA: TGCGCCAGCAGCCTGGGACAGAACCGTAAAGAGACCCAGTACTTC. Protein product: CASSLGQNRKETQYF.

The CDR3: CASSLSSDTQYF. Here the CDR3 DNA reads TGTGCCAGCAGCTTATCATCGGATACGCAGTATTTT. V gene TRBV7-2 combines with J gene TRBJ2-3; D unclear. V shed 2 bases and J shed 6 bases, with 6 bases lying between them. Germline CDR1 reads SGHTA; CDR2 reads FQGNSA. The CDR3 is made up of 12 amino acids.

This chain links TRBV2 with TRBJ1-2; the D is unclear. V gave up 4 bases and J gave up 7 bases, with 10 bases separating them. The length of the CDR3 is 12 residues. CDR1 is SNHLY and CDR2 is FYNNEI in the germline V gene. CDR3 bases: TGTGCCAGCAGTGGGCGTGAGTTTGGCTACACCTTC. It translates to CASSGREFGYTF.

To note about this clone: Relative to the germline gene, one junction end is altered; a read error may explain this. This sequence joins TRBV3-1 (or the pseudogene TRBV3-2) and TRBJ2-5, with D unclear. Germline V gene sequence: CDR1 LGHDT, CDR2 YNNKEL (reference sequence). The CDR3 spans 13 residues. CDR3 sequence: CASRQGYQETQYF. DNA of the CDR3: TGTGCCAGCAGACAAGGGTACCAAGAGACCCAGTACTTC.

This chain joins TRBV29-1 and TRBJ2-7; perhaps TRBD2 as D (5 bases). Germline-derived CDR1 and CDR2 are SQVTM and ANQGSEA. Trimming took 8 bases from V and 0 from J, leaving 14 bases between them. This CDR3 is built from 13 residues. The CDR3 nucleotides read TGCAGCATTTTGGGAGTGAGCTCCTACGAGCAGTACTTC. Translation gives CSILGVSSYEQYF.